Detailed here is one T cell receptor beta chain. Its cognate antigen is unknown. The data stem from a study of shared clonotypes between healthy human individuals. Broader study findings: Clonotype sharing among donors, it was expected, would be affected by sequencing depth. Clonotype sharing across several donors was observed for 5% to 6.5% of naive CD4 clonotypes.

TCRdb's table, derived via immunoSEQ multiplex PCR, lists solely in-frame clones and lacks some. The sample has roughly 2.5 million clones, more than 90% seen once. Splitting of CD4+ cells produced CD45RA+ naive and CD45RA-negative memory subsets. Per germline, CDR1 SGHRS and CDR2 YFSETQ. The length of the CDR3 is 12 residues. Trimming pared 4 bases from V and 9 bases from J, leaving 13 bases between. Sequenced material: naive CD4+ T cells sorted from blood. Specified subset: CD45RA+ positively selected. V gene TRBV5-1 combines with J gene TRBJ1-2; D ambiguous. The sequence was obtained from a man aged 18 to 30 in good health. The DNA for the CDR3 is TGCGCCAGCAGCGTCAACGGGGAAAGCTACACCTTC. The encoded protein is CASSVNGESYTF.